What follows are 9 T cell receptor beta chains derived from one specimen sequenced in a study of CD8+ T cells in alopecia areata. RNA was isolated and reverse transcribed to cDNA, the sequencing template. Libraries were prepared by immunoSEQ multiplex PCR; TCRdb keeps only in-frame clonotypes and omits some of them. The sample yields fewer than 250,000 clones, more than 30% seen once. The treatment: oral pan-JAK inhibitor, 5-10 mg twice daily. The input for sequencing was CD4+ T cells sorted from blood, taken at roughly week 30, from a patient treated with tofacitinib. The receptors stem from a human donor with alopecia areata.

The chain combines TRBV28 with TRBJ2-4, with a possible D match to TRBD1 (6 bases). The germline gives CDR1 MDHEN, CDR2 SYDVKM. This CDR3 has 14 residues. V lost 6 bases and J 5 bases, leaving 14 bases between the germline ends. The CDR3 region has the DNA TGTGCCAGCAGCTGGGACGGGACACAAAACATTCAGTACTTC. It yields the protein CASSWDGTQNIQYF.

V and J are TRBV6-5 and TRBJ1-1; D is possibly TRBD1 (5 bases). Germline CDR1 and CDR2: MNHEY and SVGAGI. With 1 base removed from V and 4 bases from J, the gap between germline ends came to 7 bases. The CDR3 runs 13 residues. CDR3 loop: CASSYYDSTEAFF. CDR3 DNA: TGTGCCAGCAGTTACTACGACAGCACTGAAGCTTTCTTT.

This clone was counted a few times. The chain uses TRBV30 and TRBJ2-7; D gene uncertain. The germline gives CDR1 GTSNPN, CDR2 SVGIG (reference sequence). Trimming removed 3 bases from V and 0 bases from J, with 12 bases in between. CDR3 length: 14 residues. The CDR3 coding sequence is TGTGCCTGGAGCCGTGACCTCAGCTCCTACGAGCAGTACTTC. This gives the protein CAWSRDLSSYEQYF.

The J gene is TRBJ2-6, the V gene TRBV5-1, with a possible D match to TRBD1 (5 bases). This CDR3 has 17 residues. In germline, CDR1 is SGHRS, CDR2 YFSETQ. Trimming shortened V by 2 bases and J by 0 bases, and 12 bases separated the two germline ends. CDR3 coding DNA: TGCGCCAGCAGCTTAAGGGGTTCGATCTCTGGGGCCAACGTCCTGACTTTC. This encodes CASSLRGSISGANVLTF.

Only one count was recorded for this clone. V usage is TRBV5-1 and J usage is TRBJ2-3, with D possibly matching TRBD2 (5 bases). The germline CDR1 and CDR2 sequences are SGHRS and YFSETQ. The germline V and J ends were trimmed by 4 bases and 4 bases, with 19 bases remaining between them. CDR3 length equals 16 residues. The CDR3 protein is CASSPPSREGADTQYF. CDR3 nucleotides: TGCGCCAGCAGCCCCCCTTCGAGGGAAGGTGCAGATACGCAGTATTTT.

The chain couples TRBV11-2 to TRBJ2-7; D is unclear. Germline V gene sequence: CDR1 SGHAT, CDR2 FQNNGV. The V and J ends lost 3 bases and 5 bases respectively, with 14 bases between them. The CDR3 covers 14 residues. The CDR3 spells CASSLAEGFHEQYF. CDR3 DNA: TGTGCCAGCAGCTTGGCAGAAGGTTTCCACGAGCAGTACTTC. Looking up the rest from reference TRBV11-2 and TRBJ2-7 gives the full variable domain: EAGVAQSPRYKIIEKRQSVAFWCNPISGHATLYWYQQILGQGPKLLIQFQNNGVVDDSQLPKDRFSAERLKGVDSTLKIQPAKLEDSAVYLCASSLAEGFHEQYFGPGTRLTVT.

This chain uses TRBV6-5 with TRBJ2-2; D unresolved. CDR3 size: 14 residues. Trimming stripped 4 bases from V and 4 bases from J, with 10 bases between. The V gene's germline CDR1 is MNHEY and CDR2 SVGAGI. The CDR3 bases are TGTGCCAGCAGTTTACACCCGTTCACCGGGGAGCTGTTTTTT. This translates into CASSLHPFTGELFF.

CDR3 sequence: CAFVPGQKNTGELFF. CDR3 sequence (DNA): TGTGCCTTTGTTCCGGGACAAAAGAACACCGGGGAGCTGTTTTTT. The J gene is TRBJ2-2, the V gene TRBV30; D may be TRBD1 (6 bases). This CDR3 region has 15 residues. With 7 bases removed from V and 1 base from J, the gap between germline ends came to 16 bases. The V gene's germline CDR1 is GTSNPN and CDR2 SVGIG (reference sequence). Together with reference TRBV30 and TRBJ2-2, the CDR3 gives the full variable domain: SQTIHQWPATLVQPVGSPLSLECTVEGTSNPNLYWYRQAAGRGLQLLFYSVGIGQISSEVPQNLSASRPQDRQFILSSKKLLLSDSGFYLCAFVPGQKNTGELFFGEGSRLTVL.

This clone was counted only a few times. The chain uses TRBV5-1 and TRBJ2-7, with TRBD1 matching over 9 bases. The V and J ends lost 4 bases and 2 bases, in that order; junction bases with no gene match: 7. This CDR3 contains 15 residues. Germline-derived CDR1 and CDR2 are SGHRS and YFSETQ. The CDR3 sequence is CASSPGGQGPYEQYF. Here the CDR3 DNA reads TGCGCCAGCAGCCCGGGGGGACAGGGCCCCTACGAGCAGTACTTC.